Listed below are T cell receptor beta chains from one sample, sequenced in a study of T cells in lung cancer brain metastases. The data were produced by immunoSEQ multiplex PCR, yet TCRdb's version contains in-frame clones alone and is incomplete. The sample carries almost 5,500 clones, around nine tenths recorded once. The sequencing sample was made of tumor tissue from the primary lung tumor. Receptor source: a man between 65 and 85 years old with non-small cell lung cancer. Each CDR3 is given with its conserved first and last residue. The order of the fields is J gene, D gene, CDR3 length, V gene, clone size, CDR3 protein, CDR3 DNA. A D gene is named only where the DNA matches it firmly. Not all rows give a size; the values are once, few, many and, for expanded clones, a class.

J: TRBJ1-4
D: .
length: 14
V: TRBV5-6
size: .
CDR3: CASSFWGAGEKLFF
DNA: TGTGCCAGCAGCTTCTGGGGGGCGGGTGAAAAACTGTTTTTT

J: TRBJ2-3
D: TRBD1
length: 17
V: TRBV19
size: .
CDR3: CASRERQGLSITDTQYF
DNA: TGTGCCAGTAGAGAGCGACAGGGCTTGAGCATCACAGATACGCAGTATTTT

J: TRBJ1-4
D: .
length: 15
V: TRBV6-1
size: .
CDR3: CASSEGGTTNEKLFF
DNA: TGTGCCAGCAGTGAGGGGGGAACAACTAATGAAAAACTGTTTTTT

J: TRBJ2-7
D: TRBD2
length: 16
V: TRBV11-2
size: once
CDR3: CASSKDRLARRYEQYF
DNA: TGTGCCAGCAGCAAGGACAGACTAGCGAGACGCTACGAGCAGTACTTC

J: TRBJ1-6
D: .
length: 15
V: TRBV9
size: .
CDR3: CASRGDGRSNSPLHF
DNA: TGTGCCAGCAGGGGGGATGGCAGATCCAATTCACCCCTCCACTTT

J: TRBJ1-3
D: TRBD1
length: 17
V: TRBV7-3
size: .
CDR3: CASSHGTGPGGGNTIYF
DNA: TGTGCCAGCAGCCATGGGACAGGCCCAGGGGGGGGAAACACCATATATTTT

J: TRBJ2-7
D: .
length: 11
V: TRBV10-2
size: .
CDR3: CASSRAYEQYF
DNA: TGCGCCAGCTCCAGAGCTTACGAGCAGTACTTC

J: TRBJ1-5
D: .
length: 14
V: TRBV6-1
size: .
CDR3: CASSPIGGNQPQHF
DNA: TGTGCCAGCAGTCCCATCGGGGGTAATCAGCCCCAGCATTTT

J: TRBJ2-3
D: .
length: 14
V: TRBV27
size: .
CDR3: CASSPHQTTDTQYF
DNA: TGTGCCAGCAGCCCACATCAAACCACAGATACGCAGTATTTT

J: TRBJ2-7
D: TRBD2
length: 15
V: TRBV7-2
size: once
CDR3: CASSPQGLAGGEQYF
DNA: TGTGCCAGCAGCCCCCAGGGACTAGCGGGAGGCGAGCAGTACTTC

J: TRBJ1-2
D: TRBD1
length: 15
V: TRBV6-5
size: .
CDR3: CASSYSGTDRYGYTF
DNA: TGTGCCAGCAGTTACTCCGGGACAGATCGCTATGGCTACACCTTC

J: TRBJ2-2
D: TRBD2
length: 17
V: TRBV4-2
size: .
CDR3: CASSHSTSGGNTGELFF
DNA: TGTGCCAGCAGCCACTCCACTAGCGGGGGGAACACCGGGGAGCTGTTTTTT

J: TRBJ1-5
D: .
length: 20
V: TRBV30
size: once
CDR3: CALSQGQRLPTPRGLEPQHF
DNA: TGTGCCCTGTCGCAGGGGCAGAGACTACCAACCCCAAGGGGATTGGAGCCCCAGCATTTT

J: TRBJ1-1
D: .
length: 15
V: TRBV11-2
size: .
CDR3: CASTQPGLKGSEAFF
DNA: TGTGCCAGCACCCAACCGGGACTCAAAGGGTCTGAAGCTTTCTTT

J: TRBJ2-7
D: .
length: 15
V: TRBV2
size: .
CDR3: CASSDLDRRDYEQYF
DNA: TGTGCCAGCAGTGATCTTGACAGACGAGACTACGAGCAGTACTTC

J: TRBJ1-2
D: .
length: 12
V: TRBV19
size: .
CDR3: CAAGRTDYGYTF
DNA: TGTGCCGCGGGTAGGACGGACTATGGCTACACCTTC

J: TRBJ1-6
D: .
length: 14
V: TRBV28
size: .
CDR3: CASSPPSGNSPLHF
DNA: TGTGCCAGCAGCCCACCGTCAGGCAATTCACCCCTCCACTTT

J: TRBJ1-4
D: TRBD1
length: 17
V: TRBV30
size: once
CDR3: CAWSVSQGGRANEKLFF
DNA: TGTGCCTGGAGTGTCTCACAGGGGGGGCGGGCTAATGAAAAACTGTTTTTT

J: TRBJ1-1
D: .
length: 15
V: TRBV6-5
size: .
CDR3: CASSYDQVGRTEAFF
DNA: TGTGCCAGCAGTTACGATCAAGTAGGGAGGACTGAAGCTTTCTTT

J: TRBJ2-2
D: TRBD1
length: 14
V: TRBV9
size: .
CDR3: CASKTGRNTGELFF
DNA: TGTGCCAGTAAGACAGGGAGAAACACCGGGGAGCTGTTTTTT

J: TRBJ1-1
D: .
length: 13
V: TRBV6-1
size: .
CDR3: CASLDFTYAEAFF
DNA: TGTGCCAGCTTAGACTTCACGTACGCTGAAGCTTTCTTT

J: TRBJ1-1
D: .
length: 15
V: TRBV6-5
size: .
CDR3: CASSFVGLMNTEAFF
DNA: TGTGCCAGCAGTTTCGTGGGACTAATGAACACTGAAGCTTTCTTT

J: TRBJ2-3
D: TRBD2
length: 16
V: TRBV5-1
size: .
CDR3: CASSWGAGGKTDTQYF
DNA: TGCGCCAGCAGCTGGGGAGCGGGAGGGAAAACAGATACGCAGTATTTT

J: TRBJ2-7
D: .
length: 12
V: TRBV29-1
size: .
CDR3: CSVERAAYEQYF
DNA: TGCAGCGTTGAACGGGCAGCCTACGAGCAGTACTTC

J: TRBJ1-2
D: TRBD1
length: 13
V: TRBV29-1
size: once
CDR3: CSVAVTGGVGYTF
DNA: TGCAGCGTTGCCGTTACAGGGGGTGTTGGCTACACCTTC

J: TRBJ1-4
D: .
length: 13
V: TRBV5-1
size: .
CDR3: CASSKGQSEKLFF
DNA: TGCGCCAGCAGCAAAGGACAGAGTGAAAAACTGTTTTTT

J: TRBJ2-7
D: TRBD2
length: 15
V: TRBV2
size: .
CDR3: CASSEGVSGRYEQYF
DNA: TGTGCCAGCAGTGAAGGGGTTAGCGGGAGATACGAGCAGTACTTC

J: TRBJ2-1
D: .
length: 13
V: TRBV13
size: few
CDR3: CASSDPVGLEQFF
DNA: TGTGCCAGCAGCGACCCCGTTGGGCTTGAGCAGTTCTTC

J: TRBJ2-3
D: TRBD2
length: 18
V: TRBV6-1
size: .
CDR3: CASSGSGRAPASTDTQYF
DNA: TGTGCCAGCAGTGGTAGCGGGAGGGCCCCAGCTAGCACAGATACGCAGTATTTT

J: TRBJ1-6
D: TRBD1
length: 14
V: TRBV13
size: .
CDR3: CASSLDRGNSPLHF
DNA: TGTGCCAGCAGCTTAGACAGGGGTAATTCACCCCTCCACTTT

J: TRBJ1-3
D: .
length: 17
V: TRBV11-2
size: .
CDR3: CASSLGNRSDSGNTIYF
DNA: TGTGCCAGCAGCTTAGGTAACAGGTCGGACTCTGGAAACACCATATATTTT

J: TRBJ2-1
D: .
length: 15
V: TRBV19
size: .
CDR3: CATQWRVYPGNEQFF
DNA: TGTGCCACCCAGTGGCGGGTTTACCCGGGGAATGAGCAGTTCTTC

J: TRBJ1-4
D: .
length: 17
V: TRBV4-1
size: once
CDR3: CASSQRGVSGTNEKLFF
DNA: TGCGCCAGCAGCCAACGAGGTGTATCCGGAACTAATGAAAAACTGTTTTTT

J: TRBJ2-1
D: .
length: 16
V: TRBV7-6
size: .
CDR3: CASTYPTAGRYNEQFF
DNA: TGTGCCAGCACCTACCCTACCGCGGGGCGATACAATGAGCAGTTCTTC

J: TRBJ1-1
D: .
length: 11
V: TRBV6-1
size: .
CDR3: CASREPIEAFF
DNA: TGTGCCAGCCGGGAACCGATTGAGGCTTTCTTT

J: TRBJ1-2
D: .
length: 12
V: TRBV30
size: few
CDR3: CAWSLSGGGYTF
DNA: TGTGCCTGGTCCCTCTCGGGGGGGGGCTACACCTTC

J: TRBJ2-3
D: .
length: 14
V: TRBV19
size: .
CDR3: CASSVFMATDTQYF
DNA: TGTGCCAGTAGTGTGTTTATGGCCACAGATACGCAGTATTTT

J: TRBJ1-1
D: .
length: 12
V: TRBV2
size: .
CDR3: CASSDGRPEAFF
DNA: TGTGCCAGCAGTGATGGCCGCCCTGAAGCTTTCTTT